This TCR beta chain originates from a study of human T cells and chemical hapten exposure. Study results and caveats: No shift was seen in TCRs above 1 in 1000 frequency with DPC sensitization.

Someone pulled total RNA out of unfractionated whole blood. This clonotype was detected only a few times. What it binds is unknown. Individual cDNA molecules (in the library) carried attached unique molecular identifiers. MiXCR was run by TCRdb on the reads, yielding one entry per CDR3 protein. The sample holds around 120,000 distinct CDR3 sequences, 8.5% to 9% seen once. The CDR3 extends over 17 amino acids. The V gene end was trimmed by 5 bases and the J gene end by 3 bases; junction bases not matched to a gene: 12. The sequence was collected from a human donor in good health. Some clones in this sample may be carry-over from other donors' samples. The V and J genes are TRBV12-3 or TRBV12-4 and TRBJ1-5, with 8 bases matching TRBD1. Sequencing input: whole blood. CDR3 nucleotides: TGTGCCAGCAGTGCCCGGACAGGGTTTACGGCCAATCAGCCCCAGCATTTT. Translated: CASSARTGFTANQPQHF.